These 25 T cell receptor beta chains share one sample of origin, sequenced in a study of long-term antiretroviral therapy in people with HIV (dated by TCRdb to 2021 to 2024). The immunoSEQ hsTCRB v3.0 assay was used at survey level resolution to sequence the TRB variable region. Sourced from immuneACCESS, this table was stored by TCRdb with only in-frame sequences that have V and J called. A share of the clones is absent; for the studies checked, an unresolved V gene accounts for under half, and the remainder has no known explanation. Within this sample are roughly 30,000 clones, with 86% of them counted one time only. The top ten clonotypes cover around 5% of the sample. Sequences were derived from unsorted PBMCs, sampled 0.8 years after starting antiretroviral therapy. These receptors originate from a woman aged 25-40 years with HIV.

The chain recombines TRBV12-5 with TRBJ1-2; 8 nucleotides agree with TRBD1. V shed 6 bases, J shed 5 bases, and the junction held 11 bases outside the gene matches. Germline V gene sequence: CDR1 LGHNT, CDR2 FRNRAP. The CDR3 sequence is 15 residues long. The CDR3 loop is CASGSGTGSLYGYTF. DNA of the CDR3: TGTGCTAGTGGAAGCGGGACAGGCTCTCTTTATGGCTACACCTTC.

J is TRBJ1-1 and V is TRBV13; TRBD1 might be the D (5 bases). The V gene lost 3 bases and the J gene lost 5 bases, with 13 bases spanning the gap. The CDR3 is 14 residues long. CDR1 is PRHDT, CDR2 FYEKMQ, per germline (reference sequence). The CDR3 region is CASSFGQGETEAFF. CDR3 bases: TGTGCCAGCAGCTTTGGGCAAGGGGAAACTGAAGCTTTCTTT.

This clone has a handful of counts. The CDR3 DNA sequence: TGCGCCAGCAGCTTAGCGGGCGGGAATGAGCAGTTCTTC. Its protein product is CASSLAGGNEQFF. V usage is TRBV5-1 and J usage is TRBJ2-1; D perhaps matches TRBD2 (6 bases). V was pared by 2 bases and J by 7 bases, with 10 bases between. CDR1 and CDR2 from the germline V gene are SGHRS and YFSETQ. CDR3 length: 13 residues.

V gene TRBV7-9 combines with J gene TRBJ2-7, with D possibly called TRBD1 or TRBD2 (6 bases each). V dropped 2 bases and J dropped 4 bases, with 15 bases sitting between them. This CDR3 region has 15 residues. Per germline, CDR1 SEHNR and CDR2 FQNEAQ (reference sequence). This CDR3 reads CASSLYQEGVYEQYV. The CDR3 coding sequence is TGTGCCAGCAGCTTATATCAGGAGGGGGTTTACGAGCAGTACGTC.

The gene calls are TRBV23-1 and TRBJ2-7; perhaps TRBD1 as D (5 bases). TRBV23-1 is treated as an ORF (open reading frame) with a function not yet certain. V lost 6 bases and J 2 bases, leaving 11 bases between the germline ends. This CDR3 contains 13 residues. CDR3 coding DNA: TGCGCCAGCAGGTCCAGGGTGGCCTACGAGCAGTACGTC. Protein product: CASRSRVAYEQYV.

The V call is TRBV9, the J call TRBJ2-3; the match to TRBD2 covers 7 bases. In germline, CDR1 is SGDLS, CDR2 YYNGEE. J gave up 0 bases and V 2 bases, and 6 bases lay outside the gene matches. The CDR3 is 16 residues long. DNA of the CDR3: TGTGCCAGCAGCGTCTGGGAGGGGAGTAGCACAGATACGCAGTATTTT. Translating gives CASSVWEGSSTDTQYF.

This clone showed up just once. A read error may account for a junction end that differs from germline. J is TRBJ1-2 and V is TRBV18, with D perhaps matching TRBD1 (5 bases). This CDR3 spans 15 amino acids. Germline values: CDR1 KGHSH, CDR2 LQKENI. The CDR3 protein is CVSSPLGGVLYGYTF. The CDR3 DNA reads TGTGTCAGCTCACCCCTCGGGGGGGTGTTGTATGGCTACACCTTC.

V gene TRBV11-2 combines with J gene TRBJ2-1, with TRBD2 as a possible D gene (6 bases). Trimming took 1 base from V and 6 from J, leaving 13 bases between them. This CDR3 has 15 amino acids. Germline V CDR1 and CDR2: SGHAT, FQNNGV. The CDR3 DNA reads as TGTGCCAGCAGCTTAGCAGGGACTTTGAGCAATGAGCAGTTCTTC. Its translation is CASSLAGTLSNEQFF.

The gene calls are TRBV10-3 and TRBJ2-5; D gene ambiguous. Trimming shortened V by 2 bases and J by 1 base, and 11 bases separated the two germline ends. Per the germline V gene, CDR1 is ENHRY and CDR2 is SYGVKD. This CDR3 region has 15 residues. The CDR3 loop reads CAISETSAAQETQYF. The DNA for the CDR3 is TGTGCCATCAGTGAGACATCGGCAGCCCAAGAGACCCAGTACTTC.

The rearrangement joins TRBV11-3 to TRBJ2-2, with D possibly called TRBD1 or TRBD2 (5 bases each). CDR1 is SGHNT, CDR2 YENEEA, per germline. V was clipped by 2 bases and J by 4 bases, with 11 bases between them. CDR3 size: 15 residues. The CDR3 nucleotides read TGTGCCAGCAGCTTACTTGGGGGTAGCACCGGGGAGCTGTTTTTT. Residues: CASSLLGGSTGELFF. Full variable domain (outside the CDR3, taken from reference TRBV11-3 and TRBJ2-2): EAGVVQSPRYKIIEKKQPVAFWCNPISGHNTLYWYLQNLGQGPELLIRYENEEAVDDSQLPKDRFSAERLKGVDSTLKIQPAELGDSAVYLCASSLLGGSTGELFFGEGSRLTVL.

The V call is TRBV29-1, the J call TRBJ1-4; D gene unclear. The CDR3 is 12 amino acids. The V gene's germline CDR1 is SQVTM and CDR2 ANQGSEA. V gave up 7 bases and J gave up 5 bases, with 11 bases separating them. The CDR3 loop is CSATIENEKLFF. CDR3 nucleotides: TGCAGCGCTACGATTGAAAATGAAAAACTGTTTTTT.

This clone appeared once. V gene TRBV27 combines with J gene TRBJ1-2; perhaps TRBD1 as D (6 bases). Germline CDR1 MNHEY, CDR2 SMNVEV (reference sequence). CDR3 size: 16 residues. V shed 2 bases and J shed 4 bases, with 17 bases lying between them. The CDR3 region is CASSLNFGGPIYGYTF. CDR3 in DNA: TGTGCCAGCAGTTTAAATTTTGGGGGGCCGATCTATGGCTACACCTTC.

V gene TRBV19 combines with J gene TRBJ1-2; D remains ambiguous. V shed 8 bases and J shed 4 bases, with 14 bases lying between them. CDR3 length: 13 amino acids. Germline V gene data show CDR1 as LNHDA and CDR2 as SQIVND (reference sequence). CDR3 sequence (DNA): TGTGCCAGTTTTTTTAACGGAGGCTATGGCTACACCTTC. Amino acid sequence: CASFFNGGYGYTF.

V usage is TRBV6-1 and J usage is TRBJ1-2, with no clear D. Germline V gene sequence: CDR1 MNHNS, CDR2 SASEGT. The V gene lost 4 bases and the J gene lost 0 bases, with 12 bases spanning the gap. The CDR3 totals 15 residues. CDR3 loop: CASSGPADSNYGYTF. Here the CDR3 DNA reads TGTGCCAGCAGTGGTCCGGCAGACTCTAACTATGGCTACACCTTC.

In nucleotides, the CDR3 is TGTGCCAGCTCACCAGAACTAACAGATACGCAGTATTTT. As protein: CASSPELTDTQYF. This chain uses TRBV18 with TRBJ2-3; the D is unclear. V lost 2 bases, J lost 3 bases, and 6 bases lay in between. Germline V lookup: CDR1 KGHSH, CDR2 LQKENI. CDR3 size: 13 residues.

The CDR3 reads CASSYPDGGQSSPLHF. For the CDR3, the DNA is TGTGCCAGCAGTTACCCGGACGGGGGCCAGAGTTCACCCCTCCACTTT. The V and J genes are TRBV6-5 and TRBJ1-6; the D gene is possibly TRBD1 (6 bases). V was trimmed by 2 bases and J by 9 bases, leaving 17 bases between them. CDR3 length: 16 residues. CDR1 MNHEY and CDR2 SVGAGI come from the germline V gene.

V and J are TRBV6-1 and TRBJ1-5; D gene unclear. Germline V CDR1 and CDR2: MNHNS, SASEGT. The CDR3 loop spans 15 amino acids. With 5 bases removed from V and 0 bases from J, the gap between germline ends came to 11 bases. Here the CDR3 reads CASSRRGNSNQPQHF. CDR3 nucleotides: TGTGCCAGCAGTAGAAGAGGTAATAGCAATCAGCCCCAGCATTTT.

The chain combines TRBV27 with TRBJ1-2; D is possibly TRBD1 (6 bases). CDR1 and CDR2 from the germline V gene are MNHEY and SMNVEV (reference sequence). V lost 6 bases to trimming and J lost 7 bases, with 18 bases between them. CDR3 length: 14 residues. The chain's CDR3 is CASRPSSDRSGYTF. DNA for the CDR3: TGTGCCAGCAGACCCTCGTCTGACAGGAGTGGCTACACCTTC.

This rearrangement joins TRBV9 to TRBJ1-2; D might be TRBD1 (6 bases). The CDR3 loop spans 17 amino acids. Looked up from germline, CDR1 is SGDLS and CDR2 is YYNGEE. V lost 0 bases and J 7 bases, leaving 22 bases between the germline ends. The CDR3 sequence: CASSVGQASLFWSGYTF. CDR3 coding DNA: TGTGCCAGCAGCGTAGGACAGGCCTCTCTCTTCTGGAGTGGCTACACCTTC.

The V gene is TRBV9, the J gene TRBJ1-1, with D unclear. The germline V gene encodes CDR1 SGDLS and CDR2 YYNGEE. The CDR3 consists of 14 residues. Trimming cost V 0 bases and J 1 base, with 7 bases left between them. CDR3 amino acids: CASSVGVGNTEAFF. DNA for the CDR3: TGTGCCAGCAGCGTAGGGGTAGGGAACACTGAAGCTTTCTTT.

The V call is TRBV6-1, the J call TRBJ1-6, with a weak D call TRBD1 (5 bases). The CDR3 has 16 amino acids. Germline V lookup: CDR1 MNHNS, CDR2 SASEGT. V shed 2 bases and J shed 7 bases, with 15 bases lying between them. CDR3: CASSERRGVLNSPLHF. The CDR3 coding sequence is TGTGCCAGCAGTGAAAGACGGGGGGTCCTAAATTCACCCCTCCACTTT.

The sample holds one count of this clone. CDR3 residues: CASSLGLSETQYF. The CDR3 nucleotides read TGTGCCAGCAGTCTAGGACTCTCAGAGACCCAGTACTTC. The V call is TRBV6-1, the J call TRBJ2-5; TRBD2 might be the D (5 bases). Germline CDR1 reads MNHNS; CDR2 reads SASEGT. The CDR3 totals 13 residues. Trimming took off 5 bases at V and 4 bases at J, with 11 bases between the two ends.

The CDR3 protein is CASNTGVGEQYF. In DNA form, the CDR3 reads TGTGCCAGCAACACTGGTGTAGGCGAGCAGTACTTC. The gene calls are TRBV27 and TRBJ2-7; no definite D call. The V gene's germline CDR1 is MNHEY and CDR2 SMNVEV (reference sequence). Between the trimmed V and J ends, which lost 7 bases and 6 bases, there was a span of 13 bases. This CDR3 comprises 12 residues.

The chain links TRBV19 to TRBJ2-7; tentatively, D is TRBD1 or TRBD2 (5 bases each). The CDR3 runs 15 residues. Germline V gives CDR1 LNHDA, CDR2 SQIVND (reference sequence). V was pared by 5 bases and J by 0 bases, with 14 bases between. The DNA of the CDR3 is TGTGCCAGTAGTCTCGGGACGTTGAGCTCCTACGAGCAGTACTTC. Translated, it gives CASSLGTLSSYEQYF. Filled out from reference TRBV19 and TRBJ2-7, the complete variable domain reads DGGITQSPKYLFRKEGQNVTLSCEQNLNHDAMYWYRQDPGQGLRLIYYSQIVNDFQKGDIAEGYSVSREKKESFPLTVTSAQKNPTAFYLCASSLGTLSSYEQYFGPGTRLTVT.

The CDR3 region has the DNA TGCGCCAGCAGCTTAGGTGGATTTGAGCAGTACTTC. Protein: CASSLGGFEQYF. The genes are TRBV5-1 and TRBJ2-7; D is unresolved. CDR3 length: 12 residues. Germline V gene sequence: CDR1 SGHRS, CDR2 YFSETQ. V lost 2 bases to trimming and J lost 7 bases, with 10 bases between them.